Shown below are 10 T cell receptor beta chains from a single sample sequenced in a study of blood T cell repertoires in COVID-19. Sequencing was performed with immunoSEQ multiplex PCR; in TCRdb, only in-frame clones are kept and a portion is missing. Of 210,000 or so clones in the sample, 85% to 90% were seen once. The sequenced material came from peripheral blood. These receptor sequences come from a man aged 50-59 years with acute or convalescent COVID-19.

The rearrangement links TRBV19 to TRBJ2-5; D remains ambiguous. In germline, CDR1 is LNHDA, CDR2 SQIVND (reference sequence). The CDR3 extends over 13 amino acids. Trimming stripped 4 bases from V and 4 bases from J, with 10 bases between. This chain's CDR3 is CASSTQSRETQYF. The CDR3 bases are TGTGCCAGTAGTACCCAGTCTCGAGAGACCCAGTACTTC.

The CDR3 sequence: CAISDFAGSSTDTQYF. CDR3 DNA: TGTGCCATCAGTGACTTTGCGGGTTCTAGCACAGATACGCAGTATTTT. The chain combines TRBV10-3 with TRBJ2-3, with D possibly matching TRBD2 (5 bases). This CDR3 spans 16 amino acids. Trimming pared 3 bases from V and 0 bases from J, leaving 13 bases between. Per the germline V gene, CDR1 is ENHRY and CDR2 is SYGVKD.

CDR3 protein: CASSTRDWKTQYF. The CDR3 coding sequence is TGTGCCAGCAGCACCCGGGACTGGAAGACCCAGTACTTC. The V and J genes are TRBV11-2 and TRBJ2-5; D might be TRBD2 (6 bases). V was clipped by 5 bases and J by 6 bases, with 13 bases between them. This CDR3 has 13 residues. From germline, CDR1 is SGHAT and CDR2 FQNNGV. The whole variable domain, remainder taken from reference TRBV11-2 and TRBJ2-5, is EAGVAQSPRYKIIEKRQSVAFWCNPISGHATLYWYQQILGQGPKLLIQFQNNGVVDDSQLPKDRFSAERLKGVDSTLKIQPAKLEDSAVYLCASSTRDWKTQYFGPGTRLLVL.

V usage is TRBV5-1 and J usage is TRBJ1-6; 7 positions match TRBD1. Per the germline V gene, CDR1 is SGHRS and CDR2 is YFSETQ. The CDR3 is 15 amino acids. The V gene end was trimmed by 4 bases and the J gene end by 5 bases; junction bases not matched to a gene: 6. CDR3 region: CASSMPGQNNSPLHF. CDR3 coding DNA: TGCGCCAGCAGCATGCCGGGACAGAATAATTCACCCCTCCACTTT.

The rearrangement links TRBV6-5 to TRBJ2-3; 8 bases are shared with TRBD2. This CDR3 has 16 amino acids. J lost 6 bases, V lost 2 bases, and 10 bases had no gene match. CDR1 MNHEY and CDR2 SVGAGI come from the germline V gene. The CDR3 nucleotides read TGTGCCAGCAGTTACCCTAGCGGGCAACTTGGGGATACGCAGTATTTT. Amino acid sequence: CASSYPSGQLGDTQYF.

This chain connects TRBV5-1 to TRBJ1-2; D possibly corresponds to TRBD1 (6 bases). This CDR3 spans 15 amino acids. The ends were cut back, 0 bases at V and 3 bases at J, with 12 bases in the middle. Germline V CDR1 and CDR2: SGHRS, YFSETQ. CDR3 in amino acids: CASSLGQALHYGYTF. DNA of the CDR3: TGCGCCAGCAGCTTGGGACAGGCGCTACACTATGGCTACACCTTC.

The rearrangement joins TRBV10-3 to TRBJ2-3, with 8 bases fitting TRBD1. The CDR3 length is 12 residues. CDR1 and CDR2 (germline): ENHRY, SYGVKD. J was trimmed by 2 bases and V by 10 bases; bases with no gene match: 2. CDR3 in DNA: TGTGCCACCCAGGGGGCCACAGATACGCAGTATTTT. Its protein product is CATQGATDTQYF.

The chain is built from TRBV7-6 and TRBJ2-6; D is uncertain. This CDR3 spans 15 amino acids. The germline V gene encodes CDR1 SGHVS and CDR2 FNYEAQ. Trimming removed 3 bases at V and 2 bases at J, with 8 bases between. CDR3 amino acids: CASSLYSTGANVLTF. In DNA form, the CDR3 reads TGTGCCAGCAGCTTGTACTCAACTGGGGCCAACGTCCTGACTTTC.

This rearrangement joins TRBV15 to TRBJ1-1; D is possibly TRBD1 (5 bases). V lost 4 bases to trimming and J lost 5 bases, with 20 bases between them. Germline V lookup: CDR1 LNHNV, CDR2 YYDKDF (reference sequence). This CDR3 is built from 16 residues. This CDR3 reads CATSNLGGGPGTEAFF. In DNA form, the CDR3 reads TGTGCCACCAGCAACCTGGGGGGGGGACCAGGGACTGAAGCTTTCTTT.

This chain links TRBV28 with TRBJ2-1; D may be TRBD2 (5 bases). The CDR3 runs 11 residues. The V end was cut by 7 bases, the J end by 5 bases, with 6 bases between. Germline lookup yields CDR1 MDHEN and CDR2 SYDVKM. CDR3 residues: CASNGDNEQFF. CDR3 coding DNA: TGTGCCAGCAACGGGGACAATGAGCAGTTCTTC.